This entry lists 10 T cell receptor beta chains sequenced from one sample in a study of OX40 agonist ivuxolimab in advanced cancers. The library was built by means of the immunoSEQ multiplex PCR assay. TCRdb re-hosts the immuneACCESS table, in-frame sequences only. Its copies lack some clones; in the studies checked, an unresolved V gene accounts for under half of them, and the cause for the rest is not known. The sample profile shows 55,000 to 75,000 clones; 85% to 90% of them were found once. The top ten clones comprise approximately 1% of the sample. The sample in question was CD4+ or CD8+ T cells sorted from blood, obtained in a trial of the OX40 agonist ivuxolimab. The source is an adult with an advanced solid tumor such as melanoma, head and neck, liver or kidney cancer.

The chain joins TRBV28 to TRBJ1-6; D is uncertain. V was clipped by 7 bases and J by 9 bases, with 13 bases between them. Germline CDR1 reads MDHEN; CDR2 reads SYDVKM. The CDR3 has 13 amino acids. The CDR3 nucleotides read TGTGCCAGCACTCAGGCGGCCAGTTCACCCCTCCACTTT. Its translation: CASTQAASSPLHF.

The chain carries TRBV11-2 and TRBJ1-1, with D possibly matching TRBD1 (6 bases). The CDR3 has 13 amino acids. Germline CDR1 SGHAT, CDR2 FQNNGV. V lost 5 bases to trimming and J lost 1 base, with 8 bases between them. DNA of the CDR3: TGTGCCAGCAGCAAGGACAGGAACACTGAAGCTTTCTTT. The encoded protein is CASSKDRNTEAFF.

The chain couples TRBV7-2 to TRBJ1-2; D remains ambiguous. Between the trimmed V and J ends, which lost 3 bases and 0 bases, there was a span of 8 bases. The CDR3 sequence is 14 residues long. Per the germline V gene, CDR1 is SGHTA and CDR2 is FQGNSA. The CDR3 reads CASSFPGANYGYTF. CDR3 coding DNA: TGTGCCAGCAGCTTCCCGGGAGCTAACTATGGCTACACCTTC.

CDR3 sequence reads: CASRLAAQETQYF. For the CDR3, the DNA is TGTGCCAGTAGACTAGCGGCCCAAGAGACCCAGTACTTC. The rearrangement links TRBV19 to TRBJ2-5; 8 nucleotides agree with TRBD2. Germline CDR1 is LNHDA and CDR2 is SQIVND (reference sequence). Unmatched junction bases numbered 1, after V lost 6 bases and J lost 1 base. The CDR3 totals 13 residues.

The chain joins TRBV28 to TRBJ1-2; 8 bases match TRBD1. V lost 3 bases to trimming and J lost 8 bases; unmatched junction nucleotides: 8. The CDR3 is 14 residues long. Germline V gives CDR1 MDHEN, CDR2 SYDVKM. The CDR3 loop is CASSFGTGGVGYTF. In DNA form, the CDR3 reads TGTGCCAGCAGTTTTGGCACAGGGGGGGTAGGCTACACCTTC.

This chain connects TRBV19 to TRBJ2-5, with a possible D match to TRBD1 (5 bases). Germline CDR1 LNHDA, CDR2 SQIVND (reference sequence). V lost 4 bases, J lost 7 bases, and 10 bases lay in between. The CDR3 loop spans 12 amino acids. The CDR3, as DNA: TGTGCCAGTAGTAACATTAGGGGGACCCAGTACTTC. Protein: CASSNIRGTQYF. Full variable domain (rest looked up from reference TRBV19 and TRBJ2-5): DGGITQSPKYLFRKEGQNVTLSCEQNLNHDAMYWYRQDPGQGLRLIYYSQIVNDFQKGDIAEGYSVSREKKESFPLTVTSAQKNPTAFYLCASSNIRGTQYFGPGTRLLVL.

V usage is TRBV5-5 and J usage is TRBJ1-2; maybe TRBD1 (6 bases). V lost 0 bases and J lost 8, with 14 bases in between. CDR3 length: 14 amino acids. From germline, CDR1 is SGHKS and CDR2 YYEKEE (reference sequence). The DNA of the CDR3 is TGTGCCAGCAGCTTGGCCCTGGGGGCTTTAGGCTACACCTTC. Protein: CASSLALGALGYTF.

V is TRBV6-6 and J is TRBJ1-5; 7 positions agree with TRBD1. CDR1 is MNHNY and CDR2 is SVGAGI in the germline V gene (reference sequence). The V gene end was trimmed by 5 bases and the J gene end by 2 bases; junction bases not matched to a gene: 3. The CDR3 totals 14 residues. In DNA form, the CDR3 reads TGTGCCAGCAGTACAGGACAGGGCAATCAGCCCCAGCATTTT. It yields the protein CASSTGQGNQPQHF.

CDR3 DNA sequence: TGCGCCAGCAGCCAAGTAGTAGGGGGCTTGGAGACCCAGTACTTC. Protein sequence: CASSQVVGGLETQYF. The chain couples TRBV4-3 to TRBJ2-5; 7 bases agree with TRBD1. Losses at the gene ends were 1 base for V and 5 bases for J; bases not matched to a gene: 7. Per germline, CDR1 LGHNA and CDR2 YSLEER. The CDR3 contains 15 residues.

This clone turned up a few times. The chain joins TRBV30 to TRBJ1-4, with D possibly matching TRBD1 (5 bases). This CDR3 has 13 residues. V gave up 7 bases and J gave up 6 bases, with 15 bases separating them. The germline gives CDR1 GTSNPN, CDR2 SVGIG (reference sequence). This CDR3 reads CASVGTAHEKLFF. CDR3 nucleotide sequence: TGTGCCTCAGTGGGGACTGCCCATGAAAAACTGTTTTTT.